These 15 T cell receptor beta chains were all obtained from the same sample, sequenced in a study of control samples from healthy donors and cancer patients. The data were produced by immunoSEQ multiplex PCR, yet TCRdb's version contains in-frame clones alone and is incomplete. The data show 80,000 to 100,000 clones, 80% to 95% seen once. Sequencing was done on a sample of blood. These receptors were obtained from a human donor in good health. The donor label of this sample is uncertain.

V is TRBV14 and J is TRBJ1-1; D gene ambiguous. V was cut by 3 bases and J by 1 base, with 6 bases left in between. Germline-derived CDR1 and CDR2 are SGHDN and FVKESK. CDR3 size: 13 residues. CDR3: CASSHPGNTEAFF. DNA of the CDR3: TGTGCCAGCAGCCATCCCGGGAACACTGAAGCTTTCTTT.

The chain joins TRBV19 to TRBJ1-4; TRBD1 might be the D (5 bases). This CDR3 comprises 12 residues. Germline values: CDR1 LNHDA, CDR2 SQIVND (reference sequence). V gave up 5 bases and J gave up 12 bases, with 13 bases separating them. CDR3 protein: CASSPARGELFF. The CDR3 bases are TGTGCCAGTAGTCCGGCGCGGGGGGAACTGTTTTTT.

In this sample, this clone turned up once. The rearrangement links TRBV6-2 or TRBV6-3 to TRBJ1-2; D not certain. With 0 bases removed from V and 4 bases from J, the gap between germline ends came to 12 bases. The CDR3 is 15 residues long. Germline V gene sequence: CDR1 MNHEY, CDR2 SVGEGT. The CDR3 nucleotides read TGTGCCAGCAGTTACTCCCCTGAGCATCCCTATGGCTACACCTTC. Its translation is CASSYSPEHPYGYTF.

The chain employs TRBV28 and TRBJ1-5; a possible D gene is TRBD1 (5 bases). Per germline, CDR1 MDHEN and CDR2 SYDVKM. The length of the CDR3 is 16 residues. V lost 3 bases and J lost 7, with 19 bases in between. DNA of the CDR3: TGTGCCAGCAGTTTCAGGTCAGGGTTTAGAGTCCAGCCCCAGCATTTT. Its protein is CASSFRSGFRVQPQHF.

The J gene is TRBJ2-1, the V gene TRBV19, with D unresolved. The CDR3 sequence is 13 residues long. Germline V gene sequence: CDR1 LNHDA, CDR2 SQIVND (reference sequence). The V end lost 3 bases, the J end lost 6 bases, and 9 bases lay between the germline ends. CDR3 region: CASSITSPNEQFF. CDR3 in DNA: TGTGCCAGTAGTATTACATCGCCCAATGAGCAGTTCTTC.

The J gene is TRBJ2-5, the V gene TRBV6-1; D is ambiguous. The CDR3 has 13 residues. Germline CDR1 MNHNS, CDR2 SASEGT. Trimming pared 3 bases from V and 4 bases from J, leaving 9 bases between. CDR3 residues: CASSDEVLETQYF. CDR3 bases: TGTGCCAGCAGTGATGAGGTTTTAGAGACCCAGTACTTC.

The chain joins TRBV4-2 to TRBJ1-5; TRBD1 aligns across 7 bases. Germline trimming cut 4 bases from V and 6 bases from J; bases unmatched to any gene: 9. The CDR3 has 15 residues. Germline V gene sequence: CDR1 LGHNA, CDR2 YNFKEQ. CDR3 sequence: CASSPTGEGSQPQHF. CDR3 in DNA: TGTGCCAGCAGCCCTACAGGGGAGGGCAGTCAGCCCCAGCATTTT.

The chain links TRBV19 to TRBJ1-3, with no clear D. The length of the CDR3 is 14 residues. Germline-derived CDR1 and CDR2 are LNHDA and SQIVND (reference sequence). The V and J ends lost 1 base and 2 bases respectively, with 6 bases between them. The CDR3 DNA follows: TGTGCCAGTAGTATAGGGTTGGCTGGAAACACCATATATTTT. This encodes CASSIGLAGNTIYF.

The chain has TRBV24-1 and TRBJ2-2; D not resolved. The CDR3 sequence is 14 residues long. V lost 4 bases, J lost 3 bases, and 8 bases lay in between. Per the germline V gene, CDR1 is KGHDR and CDR2 is SFDVKD. The CDR3 sequence is CATSEQRDTGELFF. In nucleotides, the CDR3 is TGTGCCACCAGTGAGCAGAGAGACACCGGGGAGCTGTTTTTT.

The V gene is TRBV9, the J gene TRBJ2-1; 9 bases line up with TRBD2. This CDR3 region has 17 residues. Germline CDR1 SGDLS, CDR2 YYNGEE. V shed 4 bases, J shed 10 bases, and the junction held 18 bases outside the gene matches. The CDR3 spells CASSFQDLASGVGEQFF. The CDR3 nucleotides read TGTGCCAGCAGCTTCCAAGATTTGGCTAGCGGGGTGGGCGAGCAGTTCTTC.

This sequence joins TRBV6-2 or TRBV6-3 and TRBJ2-6, with D perhaps TRBD1 (6 bases). The ends were cut back, 5 bases at V and 2 bases at J, with 10 bases in the middle. The CDR3 is made up of 15 amino acids. Germline V gene data show CDR1 as MNHEY and CDR2 as SVGEGT. CDR3 loop: CASSIQGAGANVLTF. CDR3 nucleotides: TGTGCCAGCAGTATACAGGGAGCTGGGGCCAACGTCCTGACTTTC.

There are a few counts of this clone. This chain links TRBV24-1 with TRBJ1-2, with D hard to call. CDR3 length: 12 residues. V dropped 0 bases and J dropped 7 bases, with 5 bases sitting between them. Germline CDR1 reads KGHDR; CDR2 reads SFDVKD. The CDR3 nucleotides read TGTGCCACCAGTGATTTGACCTTTGGCTACACCTTC. Residues: CATSDLTFGYTF.

The chain joins TRBV21-1 to TRBJ1-5; the DNA was not compared with TRBD1, the D call given in the table. TRBV21-1 is described as a pseudogene. CDR3 length equals 18 residues. The CDR3 DNA is TGTGCCAGCAGCAACCCGGGACAGGGAGAGATTGGGAATCAGCCCCAGCATTTT. It is translated as CASSNPGQGEIGNQPQHF.

The J gene is TRBJ1-5, the V gene TRBV2; D is unresolved. Per germline, CDR1 SNHLY and CDR2 FYNNEI. The CDR3 is 14 residues long. V lost 2 bases, J lost 1 base, and 6 bases lay in between. CDR3 amino acids: CASSEMGSNQPQHF. CDR3 in DNA: TGTGCCAGCAGTGAAATGGGAAGCAATCAGCCCCAGCATTTT. The full variable domain, rest sourced from reference TRBV2 and TRBJ1-5, is EPEVTQTPSHQVTQMGQEVILRCVPISNHLYFYWYRQILGQKVEFLVSFYNNEISEKSEIFDDQFSVERPDGSNFTLKIRSTKLEDSAMYFCASSEMGSNQPQHFGDGTRLSIL.

The gene calls are TRBV7-9 and TRBJ1-6; D might be TRBD1 (6 bases). Germline V gene sequence: CDR1 SEHNR, CDR2 FQNEAQ (reference sequence). V lost 3 bases to trimming and J lost 13 bases, with 13 bases between them. CDR3 length: 13 residues. DNA of the CDR3: TGTGCCAGCAGCTTGGACGACAGGCGGCCCCTCCACTTT. The encoded protein is CASSLDDRRPLHF.